This TCR beta chain was found in a study of blood T cell repertoires in COVID-19. Study information: Samples taken during acute and convalescent COVID-19 were collected in the United States, Italy and Spain. PBMCs, B-cell-depleted T cells, or T cells were the source of the cDNA or gDNA that made up the material.

In the original analysis: Amplifying reference gene primers gave estimates of nucleated cell counts. Produced via immunoSEQ multiplex PCR; TCRdb's table is partial and in-frame only. Clone size and V and J calls were adopted from that table, with D and trimming inferred from the DNA. Of about 120,000 clones in the sample, about 82% were seen once. V was clipped by 0 bases and J by 1 base; unmatched bases: 6. CDR1 is GTSNPN, CDR2 SVGIG, per germline (reference sequence). The CDR3 runs 15 residues. This chain uses TRBV30 with TRBJ2-7, with 7 bases identical to TRBD1. The receptor was derived from a man aged 60 to 75 with active or convalescent COVID-19. The sequenced material came from peripheral blood. The CDR3 reads CAWSVPTGSSYEQYF. In DNA form, the CDR3 reads TGTGCCTGGAGTGTTCCGACAGGGAGTTCCTACGAGCAGTACTTC.